What follows are 15 T cell receptor beta chains derived from one specimen sequenced in a study of PD-1 blockade in classical Hodgkin lymphoma. The assay was immunoSEQ multiplex PCR, and TCRdb's table has in-frame clones only and misses some. Of more than 90,000 clones in the sample, about four fifths were seen once. In every patient, relapse followed autologous stem cell transplantation, while exposure to brentuximab vedotin differed. Sequencing used peripheral blood mononuclear cells (PBMCs), obtained before the second cycle of nivolumab. The source of these receptors is a human donor with classical Hodgkin lymphoma.

The chain carries TRBV10-1 and TRBJ2-1; 10 nucleotides align to TRBD1. V lost 2 bases, J lost 4 bases, and 5 bases stayed unmatched. The CDR3 covers 16 residues. Germline CDR1 and CDR2: WNHNN and SYGVQD (reference sequence). In nucleotides, the CDR3 is TGCGCCAGCAGTGAGGCGGGACAGGGGTTATACAATGAGCAGTTCTTC. This translates into CASSEAGQGLYNEQFF.

The chain recombines TRBV5-1 with TRBJ2-6; TRBD1 is a possible D gene (5 bases). The CDR3 consists of 16 residues. Trimming left V 0 bases short and J 4 bases short, with 11 bases between. The germline CDR1 and CDR2 sequences are SGHRS and YFSETQ. The chain's CDR3 is CASSLDRRVGANVLTF. In DNA form, the CDR3 reads TGCGCCAGCAGCTTGGACCGCAGGGTGGGGGCCAACGTCCTGACTTTC.

The J gene is TRBJ1-2, the V gene TRBV19; D unresolved. Germline assignment: CDR1 LNHDA and CDR2 SQIVND (reference sequence). There are 12 residues in the CDR3. V dropped 5 bases and J dropped 5 bases, with 9 bases sitting between them. The CDR3 sequence is CASSSGWYGYTF. DNA of the CDR3: TGTGCCAGTAGTTCTGGGTGGTATGGCTACACCTTC.

The J gene is TRBJ2-2, the V gene TRBV4-2; D gene unclear. Between the trimmed V and J ends, which lost 7 bases and 0 bases, there was a span of 6 bases. This CDR3 is 13 amino acids long. Germline assignment: CDR1 LGHNA and CDR2 YNFKEQ. The CDR3 sequence is CASTSANTGELFF. The CDR3 coding sequence is TGTGCCAGCACCTCGGCGAACACCGGGGAGCTGTTTTTT.

The rearrangement uses TRBV10-3 and TRBJ1-1; D call uncertain. The V end was cut by 2 bases, the J end by 7 bases, with 8 bases between. The CDR3 sequence is 12 residues long. CDR1 ENHRY and CDR2 SYGVKD come from the germline V gene. The CDR3 region has the DNA TGTGCCATCAGTGAGGCCGCCGGTGAAGCTTTCTTT. Translation: CAISEAAGEAFF.

V gene TRBV5-1 combines with J gene TRBJ2-1; D is perhaps TRBD2 (6 bases). This CDR3 is built from 13 residues. CDR1 and CDR2 from the germline V gene are SGHRS and YFSETQ. The V gene lost 5 bases and the J gene lost 4 bases, with 10 bases spanning the gap. CDR3 DNA: TGCGCCAGCAGTCTAGCGCTTTACAATGAGCAGTTCTTC. Translation: CASSLALYNEQFF.

This rearrangement joins TRBV27 to TRBJ1-2; D possibly corresponds to TRBD1 (5 bases). CDR3 size: 13 residues. With 3 bases removed from V and 8 bases from J, the gap between germline ends came to 13 bases. Germline loops: CDR1 MNHEY, CDR2 SMNVEV (reference sequence). In DNA, the CDR3 is TGTGCCAGCAGTTTCCCAGGGTCAAGAGGCTACACCTTC. Translated, it gives CASSFPGSRGYTF.

CDR3 sequence: CASSPQPANYGYTF. Here the CDR3 DNA reads TGTGCCAGCTCACCACAGCCAGCAAACTATGGCTACACCTTC. This chain joins TRBV18 and TRBJ1-2; no clear D. There are 14 residues in the CDR3. Germline lookup yields CDR1 KGHSH and CDR2 LQKENI. The ends were cut back, 1 base at V and 2 bases at J, with 8 bases in the middle.

This clone came up a few times. The chain links TRBV5-4 to TRBJ1-2, with D perhaps matching TRBD1 (6 bases). CDR1 and CDR2 from the germline V gene are SGHNT and YYREEE (reference sequence). Trimming stripped 6 bases from V and 4 bases from J, with 16 bases between. The CDR3 consists of 14 residues. The CDR3 protein is CASTNGGVLYGYTF. The CDR3 coding sequence is TGTGCCAGCACCAATGGGGGCGTCCTCTATGGCTACACCTTC.

This chain joins TRBV19 and TRBJ2-3; no definite D call. V was shortened by 7 bases and J by 6 bases, with 8 bases between the two germline ends. Germline assignment: CDR1 LNHDA and CDR2 SQIVND (reference sequence). The CDR3 is 11 residues long. CDR3 DNA: TGTGCCAGTACGAGTGGGGATACGCAGTATTTT. Encoded protein: CASTSGDTQYF.

The gene calls are TRBV10-3 and TRBJ1-1, with D uncertain. The CDR3 is 13 amino acids. V lost 7 bases and J 1 base, leaving 10 bases between the germline ends. Looked up from germline, CDR1 is ENHRY and CDR2 is SYGVKD. For the CDR3, the DNA is TGTGCCATCAAGCCGATCACGAACACTGAAGCTTTCTTT. Translated: CAIKPITNTEAFF.

V and J are TRBV10-3 and TRBJ2-7; TRBD1 aligns across 12 bases. This CDR3 spans 14 amino acids. Germline V lookup: CDR1 ENHRY, CDR2 SYGVKD. Trimming cost V 6 bases and J 10 bases; bases outside gene matches: 10. The CDR3: CAIRPGQGALGQYF. CDR3 in DNA: TGTGCCATCAGGCCGGGACAGGGGGCGCTTGGTCAGTACTTC.

The table lists this clone with a count of one. The chain is built from TRBV4-3 and TRBJ2-2; 10 bases are a match to TRBD2. Losses at the gene ends were 2 bases for V and 2 bases for J; bases not matched to a gene: 11. The CDR3 runs 19 residues. CDR1 is LGHNA, CDR2 YSLEER, per germline. The CDR3 sequence: CASSQPSLPSGGNTGELFF. CDR3 bases: TGCGCCAGCAGCCAACCTTCCCTCCCTAGCGGGGGCAACACCGGGGAGCTGTTTTTT.

V is TRBV7-3 and J is TRBJ1-3, with D possibly matching TRBD1 (5 bases). In germline, CDR1 is SGHTA, CDR2 FQGTGA. V was cut by 2 bases and J by 0 bases, with 5 bases left in between. The CDR3 spans 14 residues. In DNA form, the CDR3 reads TGTGCCAGCAGCTTAGGGACCTCTGGAAACACCATATATTTT. Translated: CASSLGTSGNTIYF.

This chain links TRBV27 with TRBJ2-3; D possibly corresponds to TRBD1 (6 bases). In germline, CDR1 is MNHEY, CDR2 SMNVEV (reference sequence). The length of the CDR3 is 15 residues. V was clipped by 1 base and J by 1 base, with 9 bases between them. CDR3 in amino acids: CASSLYREGTDTQYF. The CDR3 DNA sequence: TGTGCCAGCAGTTTATACAGGGAAGGCACAGATACGCAGTATTTT.